This T cell receptor beta chain was captured in a study of long-term antiretroviral therapy in people with HIV. Findings and limits, study-wide: Dominating the repertoire at all time points were the clones that expanded before ART. Therapy changes, viral resistance and ART adherence were not documented in the available data.

The assay used was immunoSEQ (version v3.0), run at survey level. Profiled with immunoSEQ multiplex PCR; TCRdb holds only in-frame clones, not every one. Among 9,500 or so clones, around 75% were seen once, and the ten largest hold around 20%. Germline values: CDR1 LGHNA, CDR2 YNFKEQ. J lost 1 base, V lost 6 bases, and 6 bases had no gene match. CDR3 size: 15 residues. In its sample, this clone was seen once. The antigen is unknown. The sample here was unsorted PBMCs, taken 1.8 years before starting antiretroviral therapy. V gene TRBV4-2 combines with J gene TRBJ1-5, with TRBD1 identical over 7 bases. This receptor was taken from a man aged 35-49 years with HIV. For the CDR3, the DNA is TGTGCCAGCAGAGCAGGGGGAGGGAGCAATCAGCCCCAGCATTTT. This translates into CASRAGGGSNQPQHF.